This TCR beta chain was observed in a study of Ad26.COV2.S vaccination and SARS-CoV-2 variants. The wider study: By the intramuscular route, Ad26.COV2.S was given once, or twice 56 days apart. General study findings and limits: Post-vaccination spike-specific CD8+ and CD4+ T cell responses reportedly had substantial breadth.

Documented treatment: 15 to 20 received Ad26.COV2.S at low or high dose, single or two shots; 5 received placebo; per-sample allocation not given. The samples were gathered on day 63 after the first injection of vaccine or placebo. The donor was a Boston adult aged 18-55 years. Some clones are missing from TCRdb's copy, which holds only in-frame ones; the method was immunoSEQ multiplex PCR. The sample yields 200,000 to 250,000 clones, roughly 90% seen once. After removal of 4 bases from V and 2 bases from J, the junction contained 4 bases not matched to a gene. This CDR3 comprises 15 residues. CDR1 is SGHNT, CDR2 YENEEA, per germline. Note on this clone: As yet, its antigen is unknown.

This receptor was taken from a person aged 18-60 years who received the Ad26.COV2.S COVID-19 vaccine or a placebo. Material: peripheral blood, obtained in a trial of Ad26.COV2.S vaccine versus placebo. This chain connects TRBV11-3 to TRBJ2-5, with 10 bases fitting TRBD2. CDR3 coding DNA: TGTGCCAGCAGCTCGGGGACTAGCGCACAAGAGACCCAGTACTTC. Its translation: CASSSGTSAQETQYF.